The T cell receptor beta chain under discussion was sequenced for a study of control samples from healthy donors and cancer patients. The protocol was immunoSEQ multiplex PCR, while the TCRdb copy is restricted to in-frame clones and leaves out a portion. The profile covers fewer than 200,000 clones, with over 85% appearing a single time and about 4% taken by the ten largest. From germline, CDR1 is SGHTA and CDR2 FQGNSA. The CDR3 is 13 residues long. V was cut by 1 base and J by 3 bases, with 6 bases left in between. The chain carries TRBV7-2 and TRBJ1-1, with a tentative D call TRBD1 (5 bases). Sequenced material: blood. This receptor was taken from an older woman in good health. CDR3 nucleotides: TGTGCCAGCAGCTTAGGGGGGGACACTGAAGCTTTCTTT. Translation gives CASSLGGDTEAFF.